Shown below are 14 T cell receptor beta chains from a single sample sequenced in a study of control samples from healthy donors and cancer patients. Libraries were prepared by immunoSEQ multiplex PCR; TCRdb keeps only in-frame clonotypes and omits some of them. Of under 150,000 clones in the sample, under 90% are singletons; the top ten hold 4.9%. The sample was blood. These receptors all stem from a man aged 25-40 years in good health.

The rearrangement uses TRBV11-1 and TRBJ2-1; D ambiguous. CDR1 is SGHAT, CDR2 FQDESV, per germline (reference sequence). The CDR3 loop spans 13 amino acids. The V end was cut by 11 bases, the J end by 7 bases, with 18 bases between. The CDR3 region is CAVTAGVGNEQFF. DNA for the CDR3: TGTGCCGTAACGGCAGGAGTTGGGAATGAGCAGTTCTTC.

This clone was picked up one time. This chain uses TRBV21-1 with TRBJ1-5. TRBV21-1 is a known pseudogene. The CDR3 totals 16 residues. The CDR3 sequence: CASSKSSTYQNQPQHF. As DNA, the CDR3 is TGTGCCAGCAGCAAATCGTCAACTTACCAAAATCAGCCCCAGCATTTT.

This clone was recorded a few times. This sequence joins TRBV6-2 or TRBV6-3 and TRBJ2-7, with 9 bases lining up with TRBD1. CDR1 and CDR2 (germline): MNHEY, SVGEGT. With 6 bases clipped from V and 4 bases from J, the junction kept 10 bases outside the gene matches. The CDR3 covers 15 residues. This chain's CDR3 is CASSDPGTGSYEQYF. CDR3 sequence (DNA): TGTGCCAGCAGCGACCCTGGGACAGGGTCTTACGAGCAGTACTTC.

The gene calls are TRBV4-1 and TRBJ2-2, with TRBD1 matching over 9 bases. From germline, CDR1 is MGHRA and CDR2 YSYEKL. Germline trimming cut 5 bases from V and 6 bases from J; bases unmatched to any gene: 7. The CDR3 covers 15 residues. CDR3 in amino acids: CASSKGQGDPGELFF. Here the CDR3 DNA reads TGCGCCAGCAGCAAGGGACAGGGAGACCCCGGGGAGCTGTTTTTT.

This chain connects TRBV27 to TRBJ2-3; D gene ambiguous. Germline CDR1 is MNHEY and CDR2 is SMNVEV (reference sequence). CDR3 length equals 11 residues. With 6 bases removed from V and 4 bases from J, the gap between germline ends came to 5 bases. The CDR3: CASRVADTQYF. As DNA, the CDR3 is TGTGCCAGCAGGGTCGCAGATACGCAGTATTTT.

V and J are TRBV6-1 and TRBJ2-4; the match to TRBD1 covers 7 bases. J gave up 1 base and V 0 bases, and 15 bases lay outside the gene matches. Germline CDR1 is MNHNS and CDR2 is SASEGT. CDR3 size: 20 residues. This chain's CDR3 is CASSEADDAQGKLAKNIQYF. The DNA for the CDR3 is TGTGCCAGCAGTGAAGCTGACGATGCACAGGGGAAGTTGGCCAAAAACATTCAGTACTTC.

The J gene is TRBJ2-7, the V gene TRBV3-1 (or the pseudogene TRBV3-2), with D perhaps matching TRBD1 or TRBD2 (5 bases each). V lost 7 bases to trimming and J lost 6 bases, with 13 bases between them. Germline V gives CDR1 LGHDT, CDR2 YNNKEL (reference sequence). The CDR3 spans 12 residues. CDR3 sequence reads: CASNTGAGEQYF. In nucleotides, the CDR3 is TGTGCCAGCAACACCGGGGCTGGCGAGCAGTACTTC.

The gene calls are TRBV30 and TRBJ1-2, with 7 bases fitting TRBD1. The CDR3 covers 13 residues. The ends lost 0 bases at V and 6 bases at J; junction bases unmatched: 4. Per the germline V gene, CDR1 is GTSNPN and CDR2 is SVGIG (reference sequence). The chain's CDR3 is CAWSVKGANGYTF. The CDR3 coding sequence is TGTGCCTGGAGTGTGAAGGGGGCGAATGGCTACACCTTC. Together with reference TRBV30 and TRBJ1-2, the CDR3 gives the full variable domain: SQTIHQWPATLVQPVGSPLSLECTVEGTSNPNLYWYRQAAGRGLQLLFYSVGIGQISSEVPQNLSASRPQDRQFILSSKKLLLSDSGFYLCAWSVKGANGYTFGSGTRLTVV.

This clone appeared once. V is TRBV7-9 and J is TRBJ2-5; tentatively, D is TRBD2 (7 bases). This CDR3 is 18 amino acids long. V lost 2 bases, J lost 3 bases, and 22 bases lay in between. In germline, CDR1 is SEHNR, CDR2 FQNEAQ (reference sequence). The CDR3 here is CASSLRYRGRREKETQYF. In DNA form, the CDR3 reads TGTGCCAGCAGCTTACGGTATAGGGGGAGGCGGGAGAAAGAGACCCAGTACTTC.

V usage is TRBV7-9 and J usage is TRBJ1-1; 7 bases line up with TRBD1. The V gene end was trimmed by 5 bases and the J gene end by 0 bases; junction bases not matched to a gene: 9. The germline V gene encodes CDR1 SEHNR and CDR2 FQNEAQ (reference sequence). The CDR3 is 16 residues long. CDR3 sequence reads: CASSPAPTGVNTEAFF. The CDR3 region has the DNA TGTGCCAGCAGCCCCGCCCCCACAGGGGTGAACACTGAAGCTTTCTTT.

This clone was seen once. This chain joins TRBV10-3 and TRBJ1-4; a weak D match, TRBD1 (5 bases). The germline CDR1 and CDR2 sequences are ENHRY and SYGVKD. Trimming left V 4 bases short and J 8 bases short, with 17 bases between. This CDR3 has 15 amino acids. CDR3 amino acids: CAISVFRQGVEKLFF. The CDR3 DNA follows: TGTGCCATCAGTGTATTTCGGCAGGGAGTGGAAAAACTGTTTTTT.

This chain joins TRBV7-6 and TRBJ2-1; 9 positions match TRBD2. Trimming cost V 4 bases and J 10 bases; bases outside gene matches: 5. Per germline, CDR1 SGHVS and CDR2 FNYEAQ. The CDR3 is made up of 13 amino acids. The CDR3 loop reads CASSWAGGVEQFF. DNA of the CDR3: TGTGCCAGCAGCTGGGCGGGGGGGGTGGAGCAGTTCTTC.

The chain is built from TRBV3-1 (or the pseudogene TRBV3-2) and TRBJ2-3; 11 bases are a match to TRBD2. The ends lost 0 bases at V and 4 bases at J; junction bases unmatched: 3. Germline-derived CDR1 and CDR2 are LGHDT and YNNKEL (reference sequence). The CDR3 has 16 residues. The chain's CDR3 is CASSQDRTSGPDTQYF. The CDR3 coding sequence is TGTGCCAGCAGCCAAGATAGGACTAGCGGGCCAGATACGCAGTATTTT.

In the case of this clone: The identical CDR3 is also encoded by other nucleotide sequences in the sample. CDR3 region: CASSRGGYEQYF. The CDR3 coding sequence is TGTGCCAGTAGTCGCGGGGGGTACGAGCAGTACTTC. V gene TRBV19 combines with J gene TRBJ2-7; 8 bases map to TRBD2. The CDR3 has 12 residues. Germline CDR1 is LNHDA and CDR2 is SQIVND (reference sequence). V trimming: 5 bases; J trimming: 4 bases; junction bases outside the gene matches: 1. The full variable domain, its missing parts supplied by reference TRBV19 and TRBJ2-7, is DGGITQSPKYLFRKEGQNVTLSCEQNLNHDAMYWYRQDPGQGLRLIYYSQIVNDFQKGDIAEGYSVSREKKESFPLTVTSAQKNPTAFYLCASSRGGYEQYFGPGTRLTVT.